The 24 T cell receptor beta chains given below trace back to one sample, sequenced in a study of cytomegalovirus exposure and HLA in healthy donors. The study ran its PCR with 60 Vbeta and 13 Jbeta primers. Produced via immunoSEQ multiplex PCR; TCRdb's table is partial and in-frame only. Seen here are 150,000 or so clones, almost 80% observed once, and the top ten hold approximately 10%. Input material: PBMCs. The receptors were sampled from a man younger than 35 in good health and CMV-seropositive.

This clone was counted between two and nine times. Here the CDR3 DNA reads TGTGCCAGCAGCGCGACAGGGGGATTTAGCAATCAGCCCCAGCATTTT. Encoded protein: CASSATGGFSNQPQHF. The chain links TRBV7-2 to TRBJ1-5; 9 bases agree with TRBD1. The length of the CDR3 is 16 residues. The trim removed 5 bases at V and 0 bases at J, leaving 5 bases unmatched. Germline V gene data show CDR1 as SGHTA and CDR2 as FQGNSA.

The chain uses TRBV5-6 and TRBJ1-5, with 7 positions matching TRBD1. The CDR3 consists of 13 residues. J lost 6 bases, V lost 1 base, and 1 base had no gene match. Germline V lookup: CDR1 SGHDT, CDR2 YYEEEE. The CDR3 reads CASSLTGAQPQHF. CDR3 nucleotide sequence: TGTGCCAGCAGCTTGACAGGGGCTCAGCCCCAGCATTTT.

This clone has only a few counts. V usage is TRBV5-6 and J usage is TRBJ2-2; 7 positions match TRBD1. Losses at the gene ends were 2 bases for V and 6 bases for J; bases not matched to a gene: 7. Germline V gene sequence: CDR1 SGHDT, CDR2 YYEEEE. The CDR3 has 15 amino acids. Here the CDR3 DNA reads TGTGCCAGCAGCTTACCGGGACAGCTCCCCGGGGAGCTGTTTTTT. Amino acid sequence: CASSLPGQLPGELFF.

The chain joins TRBV6-1 to TRBJ1-1; TRBD1 matches at 7 bases. CDR1 MNHNS and CDR2 SASEGT come from the germline V gene. The trim removed 6 bases at V and 0 bases at J, leaving 7 bases unmatched. The CDR3 extends over 15 amino acids. Here the CDR3 reads CASRPGQIMNTEAFF. The CDR3 coding sequence is TGTGCCAGCAGACCGGGACAGATAATGAACACTGAAGCTTTCTTT.

The chain couples TRBV15 to TRBJ2-5, with TRBD1 identical over 8 bases. This CDR3 is built from 18 residues. Trimming at V came to 0 bases and at J to 7 bases, leaving 16 bases not matched to a gene. The germline V gene has CDR1 LNHNV and CDR2 YYDKDF (reference sequence). DNA for the CDR3: TGTGCCACCAGCAGAGATGGCGGACAGGGACCCTTAATCGGGACCCAGTACTTC. It yields the protein CATSRDGGQGPLIGTQYF. Based on the CDR3 plus reference TRBV15 and TRBJ2-5, the full variable domain is DAMVIQNPRYQVTQFGKPVTLSCSQTLNHNVMYWYQQKSSQAPKLLFHYYDKDFNNEADTPDNFQSRRPNTSFCFLDIRSPGLGDTAMYLCATSRDGGQGPLIGTQYFGPGTRLLVL.

This clone appeared a few times. The rearrangement uses TRBV19 and TRBJ2-2, with D tentatively TRBD1 (5 bases). Trimming removed 5 bases at V and 5 bases at J, with 12 bases between. Germline lookup yields CDR1 LNHDA and CDR2 SQIVND (reference sequence). This CDR3 has 14 amino acids. The CDR3 DNA follows: TGTGCCAGTAGTTTCAAAGGGGCGACCGGGGAGCTGTTTTTT. Amino acids: CASSFKGATGELFF.

The table lists this clone with a few counts. This sequence joins TRBV4-1 and TRBJ2-3; D gene uncertain. The V end lost 0 bases, the J end lost 2 bases, and 12 bases lay between the germline ends. Germline V gene data show CDR1 as MGHRA and CDR2 as YSYEKL. The CDR3 extends over 16 amino acids. DNA for the CDR3: TGCGCCAGCAGCCAAGAGTCCCAATCCCCCACAGATACGCAGTATTTT. This sequence encodes CASSQESQSPTDTQYF.

The V call is TRBV2, the J call TRBJ2-7; 7 nucleotides align to TRBD2. Trimming took 3 bases from V and 1 from J; bases not matched to a gene: 15. Germline loops: CDR1 SNHLY, CDR2 FYNNEI. This CDR3 has 18 amino acids. CDR3 sequence: CASSDDPWGSGVSYEQYF. The CDR3 nucleotides read TGTGCCAGCAGTGATGACCCATGGGGCAGCGGGGTGTCCTACGAGCAGTACTTC.

This sequence joins TRBV7-8 and TRBJ1-5; D remains unclear. Germline V gene sequence: CDR1 SGHVS, CDR2 FQNEAQ. This CDR3 region has 17 residues. The V gene lost 4 bases and the J gene lost 0 bases, with 16 bases spanning the gap. The CDR3 is CASSSVGRKYSNQPQHF. The CDR3 DNA follows: TGTGCCAGCAGCTCAGTGGGCAGAAAGTATAGCAATCAGCCCCAGCATTTT. The entire variable domain, with the rest obtained from reference TRBV7-8 and TRBJ1-5, is as follows: GAGVSQSPRYKVAKRGQDVALRCDPISGHVSLFWYQQALGQGPEFLTYFQNEAQLDKSGLPSDRFFAERPEGSVSTLKIQRTQQEDSAVYLCASSSVGRKYSNQPQHFGDGTRLSIL.

This chain joins TRBV5-1 and TRBJ2-7, with 7 bases identical to TRBD2. Trimming at V came to 2 bases and at J to 4 bases, leaving 6 bases not matched to a gene. The CDR3 extends over 14 amino acids. Germline values: CDR1 SGHRS, CDR2 YFSETQ. CDR3 bases: TGCGCCAGCAGCTTCTCGGGGAGGGATTACGAGCAGTACTTC. It translates to CASSFSGRDYEQYF.

The chain employs TRBV5-4 and TRBJ2-1; the match to TRBD2 covers 7 bases. Germline values: CDR1 SGHNT, CDR2 YYREEE (reference sequence). With 7 bases clipped from V and 5 bases from J, the junction kept 3 bases outside the gene matches. The length of the CDR3 is 12 residues. CDR3 sequence (DNA): TGTGCCAGCTCGACTAGCCACAATGAGCAGTTCTTC. This codes for CASSTSHNEQFF. Full variable domain (rest looked up from reference TRBV5-4 and TRBJ2-1): ETGVTQSPTHLIKTRGQQVTLRCSSQSGHNTVSWYQQALGQGPQFIFQYYREEENGRGNFPPRFSGLQFPNYSSELNVNALELDDSALYLCASSTSHNEQFFGPGTRLTVL.

The CDR3 loop reads CASSRQGLIYGYTF. Here the CDR3 DNA reads TGTGCCAGTTCGAGACAGGGCCTTATCTATGGCTACACCTTC. V usage is TRBV7-2 and J usage is TRBJ1-2; 7 positions match TRBD1. The CDR3 is 14 amino acids. Germline V CDR1 and CDR2: SGHTA, FQGNSA. Trimming removed 9 bases from V and 4 bases from J; junction bases left unmatched: 11.

This chain uses TRBV7-9 with TRBJ1-1; D may be TRBD1 (5 bases). The CDR3 loop spans 14 amino acids. Trimming took 1 base from V and 11 from J, leaving 17 bases between them. CDR1 is SEHNR and CDR2 is FQNEAQ in the germline V gene (reference sequence). CDR3 protein: CASSLGQGALGAFF. The DNA for the CDR3 is TGTGCCAGCAGCTTAGGGCAGGGTGCCCTCGGGGCTTTCTTT.

The chain recombines TRBV4-1 with TRBJ1-2; a possible D gene is TRBD1 (6 bases). CDR3 length: 14 residues. Between the trimmed V and J ends, which lost 4 bases and 3 bases, there was a span of 12 bases. In germline, CDR1 is MGHRA, CDR2 YSYEKL. CDR3 region: CASSRDSGDYGYTF. The CDR3 region has the DNA TGCGCCAGCAGCCGCGACTCAGGGGACTATGGCTACACCTTC.

The chain joins TRBV11-2 to TRBJ2-7, with 7 bases identical to TRBD2. Trimming removed 5 bases from V and 3 bases from J; junction bases left unmatched: 10. The CDR3 loop spans 15 amino acids. Germline CDR1 and CDR2: SGHAT and FQNNGV. CDR3 coding DNA: TGTGCCAGCAGCCCCGGGGCGGGAGCGCGCTACGAGCAGTACTTC. Encoded protein: CASSPGAGARYEQYF.

V and J are TRBV19 and TRBJ1-2, with 8 bases that match TRBD1. The germline V gene has CDR1 LNHDA and CDR2 SQIVND (reference sequence). Trimming took 2 bases from V and 3 from J; bases not matched to a gene: 8. This CDR3 comprises 16 residues. CDR3 in DNA: TGTGCCAGTAGTATAAACCCCAGGGGGCAGGACTATGGCTACACCTTC. Residues: CASSINPRGQDYGYTF.

The chain joins TRBV6-6 to TRBJ1-1, with a tentative D call TRBD1 (5 bases). V was cut by 10 bases and J by 4 bases, with 10 bases left in between. The CDR3 spans 11 residues. Germline CDR1 is MNHNY and CDR2 is SVGAGI (reference sequence). The CDR3 DNA reads as TGTGCCATCGGTCAGGGCACTGAAGCTTTCTTT. This codes for CAIGQGTEAFF.

V usage is TRBV27 and J usage is TRBJ2-7, with 11 positions matching TRBD2. The CDR3 totals 15 residues. V lost 6 bases and J lost 4; bases outside the gene matches: 8. Per the germline V gene, CDR1 is MNHEY and CDR2 is SMNVEV (reference sequence). CDR3 sequence: CASRAIAGGPYEQYF. Here the CDR3 DNA reads TGTGCCAGCAGGGCCATAGCGGGAGGGCCTTACGAGCAGTACTTC.

The genes are TRBV6-1 and TRBJ1-4, with TRBD1 identical over 8 bases. With 2 bases clipped from V and 9 bases from J, the junction kept 11 bases outside the gene matches. Per germline, CDR1 MNHNS and CDR2 SASEGT. CDR3 size: 16 residues. CDR3 sequence (DNA): TGTGCCAGCAGTGAATCATGGACAGGGATTGAGAAAAAACTGTTTTTT. It encodes CASSESWTGIEKKLFF.

Details on this clone: Other DNA sequences in this specimen translate into the identical CDR3. The chain joins TRBV6-5 to TRBJ1-5; D may be TRBD1 (5 bases). Germline assignment: CDR1 MNHEY and CDR2 SVGAGI. Trimming left V 2 bases short and J 7 bases short, with 9 bases between. This CDR3 has 13 residues. CDR3 nucleotides: TGTGCCAGCAGTTACAGGGGCGGACAGCCCCAGCATTTT. It is translated as CASSYRGGQPQHF.

The chain joins TRBV11-2 to TRBJ2-5; no clear D. This CDR3 comprises 13 residues. Trimming took 1 base from V and 3 from J, leaving 6 bases between them. Germline lookup yields CDR1 SGHAT and CDR2 FQNNGV. CDR3 region: CASSLGREETQYF. The CDR3 coding sequence is TGTGCCAGCAGCTTAGGCCGAGAAGAGACCCAGTACTTC.

Remarks on this clone: At one end the junction does not follow the germline gene, possibly because of a read error. This sample also contains other DNA sequences that code for the same CDR3. The chain joins TRBV10-3 to TRBJ1-5; a possible D gene is TRBD1 (6 bases). In germline, CDR1 is ENHRY, CDR2 SYGVKD. CDR3 length: 15 residues. In nucleotides, the CDR3 is TGTGCCATCAGGAGGGACAACCTCTCTAATCAACCCCAGCATTTT. Translation: CAIRRDNLSNQPQHF.

This chain uses TRBV6-5 with TRBJ2-7; 8 positions agree with TRBD2. The CDR3 is 15 amino acids. Germline assignment: CDR1 MNHEY and CDR2 SVGAGI. V shed 0 bases and J 1 base; nucleotides not matched to a gene: 2. For the CDR3, the DNA is TGTGCCAGCAGTTACTCAGCGGGAGAATCCTACGAGCAGTACTTC. Translation: CASSYSAGESYEQYF.

This sequence joins TRBV19 and TRBJ1-1; D gene uncertain. Trimming took off 7 bases at V and 1 base at J, with 10 bases between the two ends. Looked up from germline, CDR1 is LNHDA and CDR2 is SQIVND (reference sequence). CDR3 size: 13 residues. The CDR3 protein is CASKRAPNTEAFF. The CDR3 DNA follows: TGTGCCAGTAAACGCGCTCCGAACACTGAAGCTTTCTTT.